Below, 22 T cell receptor beta chains from the same sample are listed, as sequenced in a study of T cell responses to AZD1222 COVID-19 vaccine. The method was immunoSEQ multiplex PCR; TCRdb's version includes in-frame clones alone and lacks a portion of them. Seen here are around 140,000 clones, around 94% observed once, and the top ten hold 9.5% to 15%. Source: peripheral blood, taken after recovery from COVID-19. These receptors were obtained from an adult who had recovered from COVID-19.

This clone was counted a single time. V is TRBV7-6 and J is TRBJ2-1; 8 positions agree with TRBD2. Germline-derived CDR1 and CDR2 are SGHVS and FNYEAQ. This CDR3 is 17 amino acids long. The ends lost 0 bases at V and 7 bases at J; junction bases unmatched: 11. The CDR3 loop is CASSLAPLSGMGNEQFF. The CDR3, as DNA: TGTGCCAGCAGCTTAGCCCCCCTTAGCGGGATGGGGAATGAGCAGTTCTTC.

The chain joins TRBV29-1 to TRBJ2-1; D might be TRBD2 (6 bases). Germline CDR1 and CDR2: SQVTM and ANQGSEA. The CDR3 covers 14 residues. The germline V and J ends were trimmed by 6 bases and 1 base, with 13 bases remaining between them. This chain's CDR3 is CSVRGGISYNEQFF. The CDR3 DNA reads TGCAGCGTGAGGGGCGGGATTTCCTACAATGAGCAGTTCTTC.

The rearrangement uses TRBV4-2 and TRBJ2-4, with D possibly TRBD2 on 6 matching bases. V dropped 0 bases and J dropped 1 base, with 13 bases sitting between them. The CDR3 is 17 residues long. Germline V CDR1 and CDR2: LGHNA, YNFKEQ. The CDR3 coding sequence is TGTGCCAGCAGCCAAGAAGGTCGAACTAGCGCCAAAAACATTCAGTACTTC. Its protein product is CASSQEGRTSAKNIQYF.

The V call is TRBV6-5, the J call TRBJ2-2, with D perhaps TRBD2 (5 bases). CDR3 size: 13 residues. The V gene's germline CDR1 is MNHEY and CDR2 SVGAGI. V was cut by 6 bases and J by 6 bases, with 11 bases left in between. The CDR3 DNA sequence: TGTGCCAGCAGCGGCACTAGATCCGGGGAGCTGTTTTTT. Translating gives CASSGTRSGELFF.

The chain carries TRBV25-1 and TRBJ1-2; no clear D gene. Germline lookup yields CDR1 MGHDK and CDR2 SYGVNS. Trimming shortened V by 1 base and J by 6 bases, and 12 bases separated the two germline ends. This CDR3 has 14 residues. CDR3 amino acids: CASSELGRHDGYTF. CDR3 nucleotides: TGTGCCAGCAGTGAATTGGGGAGGCACGATGGCTACACCTTC.

This clone appeared a single time. The sample has other DNA sequences that encode this CDR3 too. The DNA of the CDR3 is TGTGCCAGCAAAGGATACGAGCAGTACTTC. Its protein is CASKGYEQYF. J is TRBJ2-7 and V is TRBV2; D gene unclear. V was clipped by 7 bases and J by 4 bases, with 5 bases between them. Germline V gene sequence: CDR1 SNHLY, CDR2 FYNNEI. The length of the CDR3 is 10 residues.

The rearrangement links TRBV21-1 to TRBJ1-6. TRBV21-1 is recorded as a pseudogene. The CDR3 spans 18 residues. CDR3 coding DNA: TGTGCCAGCAGCAAAGGGGGCGGGTGGATTACGCCGAATTCACCCCTCCACTTT. Translation: CASSKGGGWITPNSPLHF.

The CDR3 DNA reads TGTGCCACCAGCAGAGCCCTTCACTGGGACGCCGGGGAGCTGTTTTTT. Residues: CATSRALHWDAGELFF. The chain carries TRBV15 and TRBJ2-2; either TRBD1 or TRBD2 may supply D (5 bases each). The V gene's germline CDR1 is LNHNV and CDR2 YYDKDF (reference sequence). Trimming removed 1 base at V and 6 bases at J, with 15 bases between. This CDR3 comprises 16 residues.

This clone was detected once. V gene TRBV10-1 combines with J gene TRBJ2-7; either TRBD1 or TRBD2 may fit D (5 bases each). V was clipped by 5 bases and J by 2 bases, with 13 bases between them. Per germline, CDR1 WNHNN and CDR2 SYGVQD (reference sequence). CDR3 length: 14 amino acids. CDR3 residues: CASSSGQAPYEQYF. The CDR3 DNA reads as TGCGCCAGCAGTTCGGGGCAGGCCCCCTACGAGCAGTACTTC.

Comments on this clone: One junction end does not reproduce the germline sequence, and a read error may be involved. V gene TRBV20-1 combines with J gene TRBJ2-1, with D hard to call. The germline V gene encodes CDR1 DFQATT and CDR2 SNEGSKA (reference sequence). The CDR3 spans 11 residues. This chain's CDR3 is CSAPIYHEQFF. Here the CDR3 DNA reads TGCAGTGCTCCAATCTACCATGAGCAGTTCTTC.

The chain carries TRBV10-2 and TRBJ2-7; 8 positions agree with TRBD2. Germline CDR1 is WSHSY and CDR2 is SAAADI. The CDR3 runs 14 residues. The junction had 10 bases not matched to a gene; V was cut back by 8 bases and J by 4 bases. The DNA of the CDR3 is TGCGCCAGCGCAATGACTAGCGCGCGTTACGAGCAGTACTTC. Translating gives CASAMTSARYEQYF.

The chain joins TRBV9 to TRBJ1-6, with D unresolved. Trimming removed 1 base at V and 10 bases at J, with 9 bases between. Per germline, CDR1 SGDLS and CDR2 YYNGEE. The CDR3 totals 13 residues. The CDR3 DNA reads TGTGCCAGCAGCGTACCGGGTGGCTCACCCCTCCACTTT. It codes for CASSVPGGSPLHF.

V and J are TRBV18 and TRBJ1-1, with D unclear. CDR1 is KGHSH, CDR2 LQKENI, per germline. The V end was cut by 3 bases, the J end by 0 bases, with 5 bases between. The CDR3 extends over 13 amino acids. CDR3: CASSPGVNTEAFF. The CDR3 region has the DNA TGTGCCAGCTCACCGGGCGTGAACACTGAAGCTTTCTTT.

The chain has TRBV11-1 and TRBJ1-4; no definite D call. Trimming stripped 5 bases from V and 8 bases from J, with 12 bases between. The CDR3 is made up of 13 amino acids. CDR1 SGHAT and CDR2 FQDESV come from the germline V gene (reference sequence). In DNA form, the CDR3 reads TGTGCCAGCAGCCCCGGACTGGAAGAAAAACTGTTTTTT. This encodes CASSPGLEEKLFF.

The chain has TRBV4-1 and TRBJ2-7; 7 bases are shared with TRBD2. The CDR3 spans 16 residues. The V and J ends lost 1 base and 1 base, in that order; junction bases with no gene match: 7. Per germline, CDR1 MGHRA and CDR2 YSYEKL. CDR3 in amino acids: CASSQGMTSSSYEQYF. The CDR3 nucleotides are TGCGCCAGCAGCCAAGGTATGACTAGCAGTTCCTACGAGCAGTACTTC.

This clone showed up just once. This chain joins TRBV30 and TRBJ1-5, with D possibly being TRBD1 (5 bases). Germline CDR1 and CDR2: GTSNPN and SVGIG (reference sequence). V lost 8 bases and J lost 0, with 11 bases in between. The CDR3 totals 13 residues. CDR3 in amino acids: CAGGQISNQPQHF. The CDR3 DNA sequence: TGTGCCGGTGGACAAATTAGCAATCAGCCCCAGCATTTT.

J is TRBJ1-1 and V is TRBV19, with D possibly matching TRBD1 (6 bases). Germline loops: CDR1 LNHDA, CDR2 SQIVND (reference sequence). The CDR3 spans 14 residues. V was shortened by 5 bases and J by 3 bases, with 13 bases between the two germline ends. As DNA, the CDR3 is TGTGCCAGTAGTTGGCCGGGGGCCGACACTGAAGCTTTCTTT. Amino acid sequence: CASSWPGADTEAFF.

This clone has just one count. The genes are TRBV30 and TRBJ2-3; D call uncertain. Germline assignment: CDR1 GTSNPN and CDR2 SVGIG (reference sequence). V lost 3 bases and J lost 2, with 9 bases in between. The CDR3 is made up of 13 amino acids. DNA of the CDR3: TGTGCCTGGAGACCGCTAAACACAGATACGCAGTATTTT. It codes for CAWRPLNTDTQYF.

The genes are TRBV29-1 and TRBJ2-3, with D tentatively TRBD2 (5 bases). Trimming stripped 2 bases from V and 1 base from J, with 10 bases between. Germline V gene sequence: CDR1 SQVTM, CDR2 ANQGSEA. CDR3 size: 14 residues. The CDR3, as DNA: TGCAGCGTTGAAAGGGTAGCGCGCACAGATACGCAGTATTTT. It specifies CSVERVARTDTQYF.

This rearrangement joins TRBV28 to TRBJ2-1; 8 bases fit TRBD2. V shed 8 bases and J 6 bases; nucleotides not matched to a gene: 9. Germline values: CDR1 MDHEN, CDR2 SYDVKM. The CDR3 totals 14 residues. CDR3 amino acids: CASSPGLASNEQFF. The CDR3 nucleotides read TGTGCCAGCTCCCCCGGACTAGCTAGCAATGAGCAGTTCTTC.

CDR3 residues: CASSPRWDSYGYTF. The CDR3 DNA reads as TGTGCCAGCAGCCCAAGATGGGACAGCTATGGCTACACCTTC. This chain links TRBV3-1 (or the pseudogene TRBV3-2) with TRBJ1-2; 7 nucleotides line up with TRBD1. Germline V gene sequence: CDR1 LGHDT, CDR2 YNNKEL (reference sequence). Germline trimming cut 4 bases from V and 4 bases from J; bases unmatched to any gene: 6. CDR3 length equals 14 residues.

The chain has TRBV7-6 and TRBJ2-3, with 9 bases identical to TRBD2. This CDR3 is 15 amino acids long. From germline, CDR1 is SGHVS and CDR2 FNYEAQ. J gave up 2 bases and V 1 base, and 1 base lay outside the gene matches. The CDR3 loop reads CASSLGTSVTDTQYF. The DNA for the CDR3 is TGTGCCAGCAGCTTAGGGACTAGCGTCACAGATACGCAGTATTTT.